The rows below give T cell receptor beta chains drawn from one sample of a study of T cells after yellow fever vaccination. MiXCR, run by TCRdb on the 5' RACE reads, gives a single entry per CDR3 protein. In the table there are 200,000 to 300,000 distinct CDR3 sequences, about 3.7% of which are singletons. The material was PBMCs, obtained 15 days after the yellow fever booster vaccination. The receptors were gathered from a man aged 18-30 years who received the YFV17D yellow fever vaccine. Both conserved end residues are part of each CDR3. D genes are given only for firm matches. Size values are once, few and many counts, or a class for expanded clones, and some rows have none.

CDR3 protein: CASSLPRGSGSSYNEQFF; CDR3 DNA: TGTGCCAGCAGCTTACCTCGGGGTTCGGGGAGCTCCTACAATGAGCAGTTCTTC; clone size: many; D gene: NA; J gene: TRBJ2-1; V gene: TRBV7-3
CDR3 protein: CSAGQGATEAFF; CDR3 DNA: TGCAGCGCGGGACAGGGGGCAACTGAAGCTTTCTTT; clone size: many; D gene: TRBD1; J gene: TRBJ1-1; V gene: TRBV29-1
CDR3 protein: CASSYRGAFAGELFF; CDR3 DNA: TGTGCCAGCAGTTACCGGGGGGCATTCGCCGGGGAGCTGTTTTTT; clone size: many; D gene: NA; J gene: TRBJ2-2; V gene: TRBV6-5
CDR3 protein: CASSERQANGYTF; CDR3 DNA: TGTGCCAGCAGCGAGAGACAGGCTAATGGCTACACCTTC; clone size: many; D gene: NA; J gene: TRBJ1-2; V gene: TRBV3-1
CDR3 protein: CASLFGTQDTQYF; CDR3 DNA: TGTGCCAGCCTATTTGGTACCCAGGATACGCAGTATTTT; clone size: many; D gene: NA; J gene: TRBJ2-3; V gene: TRBV7-2
CDR3 protein: CASSPGTGPQPQHF; CDR3 DNA: TGTGCCAGCAGCCCCGGGACAGGGCCTCAGCCCCAGCATTTT; clone size: few; D gene: TRBD1; J gene: TRBJ1-5; V gene: TRBV7-8
CDR3 protein: CSALPTGTEYGYTF; CDR3 DNA: TGCAGCGCCCTTCCCACCGGGACAGAATATGGCTACACCTTC; clone size: NA; D gene: TRBD1; J gene: TRBJ1-2; V gene: TRBV29-1
CDR3 protein: CASSYSGAVEQYF; CDR3 DNA: TGTGCCAGCAGTTACTCGGGCGCAGTCGAGCAGTACTTC; clone size: many; D gene: NA; J gene: TRBJ2-7; V gene: TRBV6-5
CDR3 protein: CASSRGGLGIQETQYF; CDR3 DNA: TGTGCCAGCAGCCGAGGTGGGTTAGGAATTCAAGAGACCCAGTACTTC; clone size: many; D gene: NA; J gene: TRBJ2-5; V gene: TRBV3-1
CDR3 protein: CASITGQGFSGNTIYF; CDR3 DNA: TGTGCCAGCATTACAGGACAGGGCTTTAGTGGAAACACCATATATTTT; clone size: many; D gene: TRBD1; J gene: TRBJ1-3; V gene: TRBV12-3/TRBV12-4
CDR3 protein: CASSRTVDSPLHF; CDR3 DNA: TGTGCCAGCAGCAGGACAGTGGATTCACCCCTCCACTTT; clone size: many; D gene: NA; J gene: TRBJ1-6; V gene: TRBV7-2
CDR3 protein: CATSRGGTTDEQYF; CDR3 DNA: TGTGCCACCAGCAGAGGGGGTACCACCGACGAGCAGTACTTC; clone size: many; D gene: NA; J gene: TRBJ2-7; V gene: TRBV15
CDR3 protein: CSVEGTGEYEQFF; CDR3 DNA: TGCAGCGTTGAAGGGACAGGGGAGTACGAGCAGTTCTTC; clone size: NA; D gene: TRBD1; J gene: TRBJ2-1; V gene: TRBV29-1
CDR3 protein: CASSNTGTGATNEKLFF; CDR3 DNA: TGTGCCAGCAGCAACACCGGGACAGGGGCAACTAATGAAAAACTGTTTTTT; clone size: NA; D gene: TRBD1; J gene: TRBJ1-4; V gene: TRBV12-3/TRBV12-4
CDR3 protein: CASVRQQGAAGELFF; CDR3 DNA: TGTGCCAGCGTTCGTCAACAGGGGGCAGCCGGGGAGCTGTTTTTT; clone size: many; D gene: TRBD1; J gene: TRBJ2-2; V gene: TRBV3-1
CDR3 protein: CASSPGGAGGHNEQFF; CDR3 DNA: TGTGCCAGCAGCCCCGGGGGAGCGGGGGGACACAATGAGCAGTTCTTC; clone size: many; D gene: TRBD2; J gene: TRBJ2-1; V gene: TRBV12-3/TRBV12-4
CDR3 protein: CASSFRGYGNTIYF; CDR3 DNA: TGTGCCAGCAGCTTTAGGGGTTATGGAAACACCATATATTTT; clone size: many; D gene: NA; J gene: TRBJ1-3; V gene: TRBV7-2